This paragraph reports one T cell receptor beta chain. Its antigen is currently unknown. CDR3 length equals 12 residues. CDR1 MNHEY and CDR2 SVGAGI come from the germline V gene. V was shortened by 4 bases and J by 5 bases, with 6 bases between the two germline ends. The PCR contained 60 Vbeta and 13 Jbeta primers. Assay: immunoSEQ multiplex PCR; the TCRdb copy retains only in-frame clones and omits some. The top ten hold about 0.93% of the sample, which has about 160,000 clones, around 90% seen once. This entry comes from a study of cytomegalovirus exposure and HLA in healthy donors. Broader study findings: It is likely that the observed cluster of highly shared sequence variants was a sequencing artifact. CMV antigen specificity of three CMV-associated chains was confirmed in vitro. After further analysis at a later stage, 15,000 to 20,000 TCR beta sequences were associated with HLA alleles at 0.05 false discovery rate.

The chain recombines TRBV6-5 with TRBJ1-5; no firm D call. Source material: PBMCs. The TCR sequence derives from a woman in her twenties or thirties in good health and CMV-seronegative. This CDR3 reads CASSSVDQPQHF. In DNA form, the CDR3 reads TGTGCCAGCAGTTCAGTTGATCAGCCCCAGCATTTT.